A selection of T cell receptor beta chains follows, all from one sample in a study of control samples from healthy donors and cancer patients. Method: immunoSEQ multiplex PCR; TCRdb's copy keeps in-frame clones and lacks some. The table records roughly 100,000 clones, roughly 89% of them present only once. The material sequenced was blood. The origin of the receptors is a man aged 25-45 years in good health. Both conserved end residues are part of each CDR3. D genes are given only for firm matches. The listing skips clone size in some rows; elsewhere it reads once, few, many or a size class.

abundance: .
v_gene: TRBV4-3
j_gene: TRBJ2-1
d_gene: .
CDR3nt: TGCGCCAGCAGCCAAGGTGTAGGGGGAAATGAGCAGTTCTTC
CDR3aa: CASSQGVGGNEQFF

abundance: .
v_gene: TRBV5-5
j_gene: TRBJ1-1
d_gene: .
CDR3nt: TGTGCCAGCAGCATAGCAGGGGCGCTGAACACTGAAGCTTTCTTT
CDR3aa: CASSIAGALNTEAFF

abundance: .
v_gene: TRBV3-1/TRBV3-2
j_gene: TRBJ1-1
d_gene: .
CDR3nt: TGTGCCAGCAGCCAAGGTCGGGTCGACGTAGGCTTT
CDR3aa: CASSQGRVDVGF

abundance: .
v_gene: TRBV5-4
j_gene: TRBJ2-1
d_gene: TRBD2
CDR3nt: TGTGCCAGCAGCTTGGGAGGGACTAGCGGAAATGAGCAGTTCTTC
CDR3aa: CASSLGGTSGNEQFF

abundance: .
v_gene: TRBV19
j_gene: TRBJ2-5
d_gene: TRBD1
CDR3nt: TGTGCCAGTAGTATGAGACAGGGGCTCCAAGAGACCCAGTACTTC
CDR3aa: CASSMRQGLQETQYF

abundance: .
v_gene: TRBV28
j_gene: TRBJ1-4
d_gene: .
CDR3nt: TGTGCCAGCACGAACCCGGGGGGCCGGGAAAAACTGTTTTTT
CDR3aa: CASTNPGGREKLFF

abundance: .
v_gene: TRBV28
j_gene: TRBJ2-1
d_gene: TRBD2
CDR3nt: TGTGCCAGCAGTTCTAGACTAGCGGGAAACTACAATGAGCAGTTCTTC
CDR3aa: CASSSRLAGNYNEQFF

abundance: .
v_gene: TRBV11-3
j_gene: TRBJ2-1
d_gene: .
CDR3nt: TGTGCCAGCAGCCACCCGGATTTTTACAATGAGCAGTTCTTC
CDR3aa: CASSHPDFYNEQFF

abundance: .
v_gene: TRBV4-1
j_gene: TRBJ1-1
d_gene: .
CDR3nt: TGCGCCAGCAGCCAAGATAGGGCCGATTCGAAAGCTTTCTTT
CDR3aa: CASSQDRADSKAFF

abundance: .
v_gene: TRBV10-1
j_gene: TRBJ2-3
d_gene: .
CDR3nt: TGCGCCAGCAGTGAGTTTCCAGCGTACGCGCAGTATTTT
CDR3aa: CASSEFPAYAQYF

abundance: .
v_gene: TRBV15
j_gene: TRBJ1-1
d_gene: .
CDR3nt: TGTGCCACCAGCAGAGCTAGGGAGAACACTGAAGCTTTCTTT
CDR3aa: CATSRARENTEAFF

abundance: .
v_gene: TRBV30
j_gene: TRBJ1-5
d_gene: .
CDR3nt: TGTGCCTGGGGCATTACAGGAGGGGCAAGACAGCCCCAGCATTTT
CDR3aa: CAWGITGGARQPQHF

abundance: .
v_gene: TRBV7-2
j_gene: TRBJ1-5
d_gene: .
CDR3nt: TGTGCCAGCAGCGAAGTCGGCAATCAGCCCCAGCATTTT
CDR3aa: CASSEVGNQPQHF

abundance: .
v_gene: TRBV7-3
j_gene: TRBJ1-1
d_gene: .
CDR3nt: TGTGCCAGCAGCTTACAGGAGAACACTGAAGCTTTCTTT
CDR3aa: CASSLQENTEAFF

abundance: many
v_gene: TRBV2
j_gene: TRBJ1-5
d_gene: .
CDR3nt: TGTGCCAGCAGTCAGGGCGGGGCTGGTCAGCCCCAGCATTTT
CDR3aa: CASSQGGAGQPQHF

abundance: .
v_gene: TRBV5-6
j_gene: TRBJ2-3
d_gene: TRBD2
CDR3nt: TGTGCCAGTTCCGAACTAGCGGGAGGACTCATCCGCGCAGATACGCAGTATTTT
CDR3aa: CASSELAGGLIRADTQYF

abundance: .
v_gene: TRBV4-1
j_gene: TRBJ1-5
d_gene: .
CDR3nt: TGCGCCAGCAGCCCCTTCGGGGCGGGCAATCAGCCCCAGCATTTT
CDR3aa: CASSPFGAGNQPQHF

abundance: .
v_gene: TRBV5-1
j_gene: TRBJ2-1
d_gene: TRBD2
CDR3nt: TGCGCCAGCAGCCCCACCGTTTGGGGGGGTTACAATGAGCAGTTCTTC
CDR3aa: CASSPTVWGGYNEQFF

abundance: .
v_gene: TRBV6-2/TRBV6-3
j_gene: TRBJ2-1
d_gene: .
CDR3nt: TGTGCCAGCAGTGCCGCCCAACCCACCCAGTTCTTC
CDR3aa: CASSAAQPTQFF

abundance: .
v_gene: TRBV27
j_gene: TRBJ2-2
d_gene: .
CDR3nt: TGTGCCAGCAGTTTGCGGAACCCCTCAATGGCCGGGGAGCTGTTTTTT
CDR3aa: CASSLRNPSMAGELFF

abundance: .
v_gene: TRBV11-2
j_gene: TRBJ2-1
d_gene: TRBD1
CDR3nt: TGTGCCAGCAGCGGGACAGGGGGGAGTGAGCAGTTCTTC
CDR3aa: CASSGTGGSEQFF

abundance: .
v_gene: TRBV28
j_gene: TRBJ2-5
d_gene: .
CDR3nt: TGTGCCAGCAGTTTATTCCAGGGAGGACGGAGGGAGACCCAGTACTTC
CDR3aa: CASSLFQGGRRETQYF

abundance: .
v_gene: TRBV6-2/TRBV6-3
j_gene: TRBJ2-3
d_gene: .
CDR3nt: TGTGCCAGCAGTTCTCCCTCCCAGTACAATACGCAGTATTTT
CDR3aa: CASSSPSQYNTQYF

abundance: .
v_gene: TRBV10-3
j_gene: TRBJ1-4
d_gene: .
CDR3nt: TGTGCCATCAGTGACGGGAAGGGGGGAGAAAAACTGTTTTTT
CDR3aa: CAISDGKGGEKLFF

abundance: .
v_gene: TRBV6-4
j_gene: TRBJ2-5
d_gene: TRBD2
CDR3nt: TGTGCCAGCAGTGACTCTAGCGGGGGGCCCCGGTTCCAAGAGACCCAGTACTTC
CDR3aa: CASSDSSGGPRFQETQYF

abundance: .
v_gene: TRBV7-2
j_gene: TRBJ1-1
d_gene: .
CDR3nt: TGTGCCAGCAGCTTCCGGGGTGGGACTGAAGCTTTCTTT
CDR3aa: CASSFRGGTEAFF

abundance: .
v_gene: TRBV19
j_gene: TRBJ1-5
d_gene: .
CDR3nt: TGTGCCAGTAGTATTTTTAGACAGGCCCATCAGCCCCAGCATTTT
CDR3aa: CASSIFRQAHQPQHF

abundance: .
v_gene: TRBV18
j_gene: TRBJ2-1
d_gene: .
CDR3nt: TGTGCCAGCTCACCTGACGGGAGAAACTACAATGAGCAGTTCTTC
CDR3aa: CASSPDGRNYNEQFF

abundance: .
v_gene: TRBV19
j_gene: TRBJ1-1
d_gene: .
CDR3nt: TGTGCCAGCAGGGACGGGAACACTGAAGCTTTCTTT
CDR3aa: CASRDGNTEAFF

abundance: once
v_gene: TRBV14
j_gene: TRBJ2-5
d_gene: TRBD2
CDR3nt: TGTGCCAGCAGCCAAGTGACTAGCGGAAGTACGCCAGAAGAGACCCAGTACTTC
CDR3aa: CASSQVTSGSTPEETQYF

abundance: .
v_gene: TRBV11-2
j_gene: TRBJ2-1
d_gene: TRBD2
CDR3nt: TGTGCCAGCAGCCTGACTAGCGGGATTAATGAGCAGTTCTTC
CDR3aa: CASSLTSGINEQFF

abundance: .
v_gene: TRBV30
j_gene: TRBJ2-3
d_gene: .
CDR3nt: TGTGCCTGGAGTAAAGACCCTAGAACGCAGTATTTT
CDR3aa: CAWSKDPRTQYF

abundance: .
v_gene: TRBV7-8
j_gene: TRBJ2-5
d_gene: TRBD1
CDR3nt: TGTGCCAGCAGCTTAGGGGGACAGGGTTTTGCGACCCAGTACTTC
CDR3aa: CASSLGGQGFATQYF

abundance: .
v_gene: TRBV5-1
j_gene: TRBJ1-1
d_gene: .
CDR3nt: TGCGCCAGCAGCCCAACCGGGACTTCCAAAGGAGCTTTCTTT
CDR3aa: CASSPTGTSKGAFF